The rows below give T cell receptor beta chains drawn from one sample of a study of blood T cell repertoires in COVID-19. Sequenced by immunoSEQ multiplex PCR; TCRdb stores in-frame clones only, minus some. The table has 45,000 to 55,000 clones, roughly two thirds seen once. Specimen: peripheral blood. Receptor source: a woman in her sixties or seventies with acute or convalescent COVID-19. The CDR3 runs from the conserved cysteine through the conserved F or W. The D gene is left open where the match is weak. Rows may omit the clone size; those that give it use once, few, many or a size class.

v_gene,j_gene,abundance,d_gene,CDR3aa,CDR3nt
TRBV4-1,TRBJ2-5,-,-,CASSRIDYPQETQYF,TGCGCCAGCAGCCGTATTGACTACCCTCAAGAGACCCAGTACTTC
TRBV6-5,TRBJ2-2,once,-,CASPNGDTGELFF,TGTGCCAGCCCGAACGGGGACACCGGGGAGCTGTTTTTT
TRBV18,TRBJ2-7,-,-,CASSEQGYEQYF,TGTGCCAGCTCTGAACAGGGCTACGAGCAGTACTTC
TRBV7-9,TRBJ2-7,few,TRBD2,CASSFREGPYEQYF,TGTGCCAGCAGCTTCCGGGAGGGCCCCTACGAGCAGTACTTC
TRBV3-1/TRBV3-2,TRBJ2-7,-,-,CASSPRETHEQYF,TGTGCCAGCAGCCCACGGGAGACCCACGAGCAGTACTTC
TRBV9,TRBJ1-3,-,TRBD1,CASSVEGGGGNTIYF,TGTGCCAGCAGCGTAGAAGGGGGCGGTGGAAACACCATATATTTT
TRBV12-3/TRBV12-4,TRBJ2-5,-,-,CASSFRDSQYF,TGTGCCAGCAGTTTTCGGGACTCCCAGTACTTC
TRBV5-1,TRBJ2-5,-,TRBD2,CASSLGTSGEETQYF,TGCGCCAGCAGCTTGGGGACTAGCGGAGAAGAGACCCAGTACTTC
TRBV30,TRBJ2-3,-,TRBD2,CAWRSSGRAGDTQYF,TGTGCCTGGAGAAGTAGCGGGAGGGCGGGAGATACGCAGTATTTT
TRBV2,TRBJ2-3,-,-,CASRQASTDTQYF,TGTGCCAGCAGACAGGCGAGCACAGATACGCAGTATTTT
TRBV5-4,TRBJ1-2,-,TRBD1,CASSLDRGLNGYTF,TGTGCCAGCAGCTTGGACAGGGGGCTTAACGGCTACACCTTC
TRBV11-2,TRBJ2-1,-,TRBD2,CASSPYLAGGKNEQFF,TGTGCCAGCAGCCCGTACCTAGCGGGAGGTAAAAATGAGCAGTTCTTC
TRBV5-1,TRBJ1-1,-,TRBD1,CASSSGQGTEAFF,TGCGCCAGCAGCTCGGGACAGGGCACTGAAGCTTTCTTT
TRBV5-4,TRBJ2-7,once,-,CASSLGQPSYEQYF,TGTGCCAGCAGCTTGGGACAGCCTTCCTACGAGCAGTACTTC
TRBV6-1,TRBJ2-1,few,-,CASSDVYEQFF,TGTGCCAGCAGTGATGTCTATGAGCAGTTCTTC
TRBV27,TRBJ2-5,few,TRBD2,CASSYLGGQETQYF,TGTGCCAGCAGTTACCTCGGGGGGCAAGAGACCCAGTACTTC
TRBV2,TRBJ1-5,few,-,CASSEAEGQPQHF,TGTGCCAGCAGTGAAGCGGAGGGGCAGCCCCAGCATTTT
TRBV19,TRBJ1-5,-,-,CASSQTGTSDYQPQHF,TGTGCCAGTAGCCAGACCGGGACTTCCGACTATCAGCCCCAGCATTTT
TRBV2,TRBJ1-4,-,-,CASSEPWEEKLFF,TGTGCCAGCAGTGAACCGTGGGAGGAAAAACTGTTTTTT
TRBV18,TRBJ1-4,-,-,CASSPLRIATNEKLFF,TGTGCCAGCTCACCACTTCGCATAGCAACTAATGAAAAACTGTTTTTT
TRBV12-3/TRBV12-4,TRBJ1-4,few,TRBD1,CASTRQGGQKLFF,TGTGCCAGCACCAGACAAGGGGGCCAAAAACTGTTTTTT
TRBV10-1,TRBJ2-4,-,-,CASTEEKLAKNIQYF,TGCGCCAGCACCGAGGAGAAATTAGCCAAAAACATTCAGTACTTC
TRBV7-3,TRBJ2-5,few,TRBD2,CASSLNGVAGGQETQYF,TGTGCCAGCAGCTTAAACGGGGTAGCGGGAGGCCAAGAGACCCAGTACTTC
TRBV3-1/TRBV3-2,TRBJ2-7,-,TRBD1,CASSQPGQGIEQYF,TGTGCCAGCAGCCAGCCGGGACAGGGAATCGAGCAGTACTTC
TRBV24-1,TRBJ1-2,-,TRBD1,CATSEADRDGYTF,TGTGCCACCAGTGAGGCCGACAGGGATGGCTACACCTTC
TRBV9,TRBJ1-1,-,-,CASSVVGGLMNTEAFF,TGTGCCAGCAGCGTAGTTGGGGGCCTTATGAACACTGAAGCTTTCTTT
TRBV7-9,TRBJ2-1,-,TRBD2,CASSLALTSGTYNEQFF,TGTGCCAGCAGCTTAGCGTTAACTAGCGGAACCTACAATGAGCAGTTCTTC
TRBV5-1,TRBJ1-4,once,-,CASSFQGREKLFF,TGCGCCAGCAGCTTCCAGGGTCGGGAAAAACTGTTTTTT
TRBV27,TRBJ1-1,-,TRBD1,CASSSLPGTGEAFF,TGTGCCAGCAGTTCCCTCCCCGGGACAGGGGAAGCTTTCTTT
TRBV20-1,TRBJ2-2,-,-,CSASRGGRNTGELFF,TGCAGTGCTAGTAGGGGGGGTCGGAACACCGGGGAGCTGTTTTTT
TRBV18,TRBJ2-5,-,-,CASSSYQETQYF,TGTGCCAGCTCATCGTACCAAGAGACCCAGTACTTC
TRBV7-9,TRBJ2-7,-,TRBD1,CASTSYGQDASDEQYF,TGTGCCAGCACCTCGTACGGACAGGACGCCTCCGACGAGCAGTACTTC
TRBV28,TRBJ1-2,-,TRBD1,CASRPGQPNYGYTF,TGTGCCAGCAGGCCGGGACAGCCTAACTATGGCTACACCTTC
TRBV2,TRBJ2-7,many,-,CASAGGFSSYEQYF,TGTGCCAGCGCAGGGGGGTTCAGCTCCTACGAGCAGTACTTC
TRBV5-1,TRBJ2-3,-,TRBD1,CASSPGGASTDTQYF,TGCGCCAGCAGTCCAGGGGGCGCGAGCACAGATACGCAGTATTTT
TRBV2,TRBJ1-1,-,-,CASSDSGTRTEAFF,TGTGCCAGCAGTGACTCGGGGACAAGGACTGAAGCTTTCTTT
TRBV3-1/TRBV3-2,TRBJ2-1,-,-,CASSQNDAAYNEQFF,TGCGCCAGCAGCCAAAACGATGCAGCCTACAATGAGCAGTTCTTC
TRBV27,TRBJ1-4,-,-,CAILGRFNEKLFF,TGTGCCATACTGGGGAGATTTAATGAAAAACTGTTTTTT
TRBV2,TRBJ1-1,-,-,CASTSGWNTEAFF,TGTGCCAGCACCTCGGGGTGGAACACTGAAGCTTTCTTT
TRBV6-5,TRBJ1-1,-,-,CASSPFSQNTEAFF,TGTGCCAGCAGTCCCTTCTCACAAAACACTGAAGCTTTCTTT
TRBV7-2,TRBJ2-1,few,-,CASSLTGLDEQFF,TGTGCCAGCAGCTTAACCGGGTTAGATGAGCAGTTCTTC